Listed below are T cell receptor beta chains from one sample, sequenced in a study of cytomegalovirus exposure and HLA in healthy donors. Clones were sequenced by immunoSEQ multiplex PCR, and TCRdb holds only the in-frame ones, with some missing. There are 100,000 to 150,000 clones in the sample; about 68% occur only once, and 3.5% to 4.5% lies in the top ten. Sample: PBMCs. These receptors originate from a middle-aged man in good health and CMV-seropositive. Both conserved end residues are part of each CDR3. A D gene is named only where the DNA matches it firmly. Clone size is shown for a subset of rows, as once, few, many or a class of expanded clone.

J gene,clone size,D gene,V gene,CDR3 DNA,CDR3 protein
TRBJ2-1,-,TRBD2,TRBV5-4,TGTGCCAGCAGCTCGGGACTAGCGGGGGGGCCGGGGGAGCAGTTCTTC,CASSSGLAGGPGEQFF
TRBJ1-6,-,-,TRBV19,TGTGCCAGTAGTACCGGGAGCGGTAATTCACCCCTCCACTTT,CASSTGSGNSPLHF
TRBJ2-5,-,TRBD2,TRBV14,TGTGCCAGCAGCCCATTACTAGCGGGAGTTGGTGCGGAGACCCAGTACTTC,CASSPLLAGVGAETQYF
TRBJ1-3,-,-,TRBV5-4,TGTGCCAGCAGCTTGGTCAGTGGCTCCTCTGGAAACACCATATATTTT,CASSLVSGSSGNTIYF
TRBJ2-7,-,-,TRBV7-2,TGTGCCAGCAGCCGCCGCCTCGCTTCATCCTTTTCTAGCTCCTACGAGCAGTACTTC,CASSRRLASSFSSSYEQYF
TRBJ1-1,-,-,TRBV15,TGTGCCACCAGCATTCCGACAGGTGGGAATACTGAAGCTTTCTTT,CATSIPTGGNTEAFF
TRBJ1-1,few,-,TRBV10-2,TGCGCCAGCAGTCTAGAAGGGCGGGACACTGAAGCTTTCTTT,CASSLEGRDTEAFF
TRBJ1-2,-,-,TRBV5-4,TGTGCCAGCAGCTTGGGCTACAGTCAGTATGGCTACACCTTC,CASSLGYSQYGYTF
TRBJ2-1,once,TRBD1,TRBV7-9,TGTGCCAGCAGCCCGAAAACAGGGGCTACCTACAATGAGCAGTTCTTC,CASSPKTGATYNEQFF
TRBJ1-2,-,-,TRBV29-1,TGCAGCGTGGAGGAGGGGGGGACTAACTATGGCTACACCTTC,CSVEEGGTNYGYTF
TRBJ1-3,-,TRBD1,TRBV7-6,TGTGCCAGCAGCTTCACCAAACAGGGGGCGCGGGCAAATGATGGAAACACCATATATTTT,CASSFTKQGARANDGNTIYF
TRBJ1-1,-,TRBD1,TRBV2,TGTGCCACCCTTCTGGGACAGACGACTGAAGCTTTCTTT,CATLLGQTTEAFF
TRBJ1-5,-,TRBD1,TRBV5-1,TGCGCCAGCAGCTTGGGGGACAGCCTTAGGCCGCAGCCCCAGCATTTT,CASSLGDSLRPQPQHF
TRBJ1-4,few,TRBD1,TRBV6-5,TGTGCCAGCAGTCAGGACAGGGACAATGAAAAACTGTTTTTT,CASSQDRDNEKLFF
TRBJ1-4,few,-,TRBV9,TGTGCCAGCAGCGAAAGACAGACTAATGAAAAACTGTTTTTT,CASSERQTNEKLFF
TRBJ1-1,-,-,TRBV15,TGTGCCACCGCAAGTCACAGGACGAACACTGAAGCTTTCTTT,CATASHRTNTEAFF
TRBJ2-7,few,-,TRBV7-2,TGTGCCAGCAGCTTAGCCAACCTGGGGGGAGGCGAGCAGTACTTC,CASSLANLGGGEQYF
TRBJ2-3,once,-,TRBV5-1,TGCGCCAGCAGCTTGACGAGGGAAGGAGAGCCTACAGATACGCAGTATTTT,CASSLTREGEPTDTQYF
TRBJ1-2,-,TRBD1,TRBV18,TGTGCCAGCTCACCGGGACAGGGGAACTATGGCTACACCTTC,CASSPGQGNYGYTF
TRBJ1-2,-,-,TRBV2,TGTGCCAGCAGGCCGGGGGGCCGAGGCTACACCTTC,CASRPGGRGYTF
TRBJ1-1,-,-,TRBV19,TGTGCCAGTAGTATAAGACAGTCCAACACTGAAGCTTTCTTT,CASSIRQSNTEAFF
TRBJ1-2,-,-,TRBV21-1,TGTGCCAGCAGCCCCCCCCGAGGCTATGGCTACACCTTC,CASSPPRGYGYTF
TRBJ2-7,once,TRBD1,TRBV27,TGTGCCAGCAGGACAGGGATGGGGAACGAGCAGTACTTC,CASRTGMGNEQYF
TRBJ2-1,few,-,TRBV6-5,TGTGCCAGCAGTTACCCTGGACAGTCCCGGAATGAGCAGTTCTTC,CASSYPGQSRNEQFF
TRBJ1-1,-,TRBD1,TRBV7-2,TGTGCCAGCAGCTTAAGACAGGGTAACACTGAAGCTTTCTTT,CASSLRQGNTEAFF
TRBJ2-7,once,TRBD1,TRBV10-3,TGTGCCATCGGGACAGGAAGATCGAACGAGCAGTACTTC,CAIGTGRSNEQYF
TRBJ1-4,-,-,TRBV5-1,TGCGCCAGCAGCTTGGCCGGGAGGGATGAAAAACTGTTTTTT,CASSLAGRDEKLFF
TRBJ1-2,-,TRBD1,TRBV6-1,TGTGCCAGCAGTGGGATACAGGGGATTAGGGACTATGGCTACACCTTC,CASSGIQGIRDYGYTF
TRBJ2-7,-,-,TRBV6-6,TGTGCCAGCAGTTACGCGGGATTAACTTACGAGCAGTACTTC,CASSYAGLTYEQYF
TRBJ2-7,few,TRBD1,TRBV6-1,TGTGCCAGCAGGGGGGACAGCTACGAGCAGTACTTC,CASRGDSYEQYF
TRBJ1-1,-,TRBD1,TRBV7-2,TGTGCCAGCATGCCCCGGACAGGAATGAACACTGAAGCTTTCTTT,CASMPRTGMNTEAFF
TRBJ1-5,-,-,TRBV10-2,TGCGCCAGCAGTAGACAGATTAATAGCAATCAGCCCCAGCATTTT,CASSRQINSNQPQHF
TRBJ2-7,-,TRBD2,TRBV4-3,TGCGCCAGCAGCCAAGATCGGGCGGGAGTCGTCTACGAGCAGTACTTC,CASSQDRAGVVYEQYF
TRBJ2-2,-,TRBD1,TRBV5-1,TGCGCCAGCAACCTGGGGGACAGCTCCACCGGGGAGCTGTTTTTT,CASNLGDSSTGELFF
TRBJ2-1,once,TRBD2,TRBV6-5,TGTGCCAGCAGTTTAGCGGGTCTCACGTCCTACAATGAGCAGTTCTTC,CASSLAGLTSYNEQFF
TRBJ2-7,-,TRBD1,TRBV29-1,TGCAGCGTGGCGGACAGGGGAAGATACGAGCAGTACTTC,CSVADRGRYEQYF
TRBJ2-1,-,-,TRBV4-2,TGTGCCAGCAGCCAAGAGTCCAGGTCCTACAATGAGCAGTTCTTC,CASSQESRSYNEQFF
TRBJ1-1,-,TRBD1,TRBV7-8,TGTGCCAGCAGCTTAGCGCCGGACAGGGGGAGGACTGAAGCTTTCTTT,CASSLAPDRGRTEAFF
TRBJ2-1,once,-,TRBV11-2,TGTGCCAGCAGTCCAGGGTTAGTCTGGGGTGGGGATGAGCAGTTCTTC,CASSPGLVWGGDEQFF
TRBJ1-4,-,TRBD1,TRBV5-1,TGCGCCAGCAGCAAGAACGGACAGGGTGATGAAAAACTGTTTTTT,CASSKNGQGDEKLFF
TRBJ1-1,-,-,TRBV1,TGCACCAGCAGCCAAGGGGTTCGGACGGGAGACACTGAAGCTTTCTTT,CTSSQGVRTGDTEAFF
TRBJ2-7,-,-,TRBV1,TGCACCAGCAGCCAAGTGTCTAGCGGGGGGCCGCTTTCCTACGAGCAGTACTTC,CTSSQVSSGGPLSYEQYF
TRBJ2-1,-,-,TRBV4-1,TGCGCCAGCAGCCAAGTTGGGACAGAGCAGTTCTTC,CASSQVGTEQFF
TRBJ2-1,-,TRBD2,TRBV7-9,TGTGCCAGCACCAGGACTAGCGGGAGTTTGGATGAGCAGTTCTTC,CASTRTSGSLDEQFF
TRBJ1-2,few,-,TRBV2,TGTGCCAGCAGCCTTCCCCGACAGACTAACTATGGCTACACCTTC,CASSLPRQTNYGYTF
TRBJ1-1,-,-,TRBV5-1,TGCGCCAGCAGCTTGGACGGGGACATGGGAGCTTTCTTT,CASSLDGDMGAFF
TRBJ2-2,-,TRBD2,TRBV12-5,TGTGCTAGTGGTTTGGAAGCGGGGGTTACTGGGGAGCTGTTTTTT,CASGLEAGVTGELFF
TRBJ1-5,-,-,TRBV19,TGTGCCAGTGAATCAGTGAATCAGCCCCAGCATTTT,CASESVNQPQHF
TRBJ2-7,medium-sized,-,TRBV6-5,TGTGCCAGCAGTTCCGGCCTGTTCGGGGAGCAGTACTTC,CASSSGLFGEQYF
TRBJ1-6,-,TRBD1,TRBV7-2,TGTGCCAGCAGCCTAAGACAGGGAGGACGGAATTCACCCCTCCACTTT,CASSLRQGGRNSPLHF
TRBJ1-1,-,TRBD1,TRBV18,TGTGCCAGCTCACCACCTTGGGGACAGGGGAACACTGAAGCTTTCTTT,CASSPPWGQGNTEAFF
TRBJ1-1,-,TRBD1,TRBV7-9,TGTGCCAGCATTGGACAGGCGAAGAACACTGAAGCTTTCTTT,CASIGQAKNTEAFF
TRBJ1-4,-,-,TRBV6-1,TGTGCCAGCAGTGGCCCAGGTTTTGAAAAACTGTTTTTT,CASSGPGFEKLFF
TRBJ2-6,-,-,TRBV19,TGTGCCAGTACCCCGCTCAGGGACTCTGGGGCCAACGTCCTGACTTTC,CASTPLRDSGANVLTF
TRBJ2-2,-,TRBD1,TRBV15,TGTGCCACCAGCAGACCGGGACAGGGTACCACCGGGGAGCTGTTTTTT,CATSRPGQGTTGELFF
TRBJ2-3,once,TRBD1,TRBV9,TGTGCCAGCAGCTACGACAGGGGGCGAAGATTAGATACGCAGTATTTT,CASSYDRGRRLDTQYF
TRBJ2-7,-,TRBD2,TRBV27,TGTGCCAGCAGCTGGGACTACAACTACGAGCAGTACTTC,CASSWDYNYEQYF
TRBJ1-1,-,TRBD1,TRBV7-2,TGTGCCAGCAGAACTCAGGGGGGCACTGAAGCTTTCTTT,CASRTQGGTEAFF
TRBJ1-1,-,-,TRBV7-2,TGTGCCAGCCGAAAAAGACTCCTAAACACTGAAGCTTTCTTT,CASRKRLLNTEAFF